This entry lists 16 T cell receptor beta chains sequenced from one sample in a study of shared clonotypes between healthy human individuals. Method: immunoSEQ multiplex PCR; TCRdb's copy keeps in-frame clones and lacks some. In the table there are 1.4 million or so clones, around 98.5% of which are singletons. Sample: naive CD4+ T cells sorted from blood. Described subset: CD45RA+ positively selected. Every receptor here comes from a man between 25 and 39 years old in good health.

The chain combines TRBV10-1 with TRBJ2-7, with 9 bases aligning to TRBD2. The V and J ends lost 5 bases and 3 bases, in that order; junction bases with no gene match: 11. The CDR3 totals 16 residues. Germline V gene lookup returns CDR1 WNHNN and CDR2 SYGVQD (reference sequence). The CDR3 spells CASSPISSGKSYEQYF. The CDR3 nucleotides read TGCGCCAGCAGTCCCATATCTAGCGGGAAGAGCTACGAGCAGTACTTC.

The genes are TRBV11-2 and TRBJ2-7; D uncertain. In germline, CDR1 is SGHAT, CDR2 FQNNGV. This CDR3 has 14 amino acids. The V gene lost 4 bases and the J gene lost 4 bases, with 14 bases spanning the gap. The DNA for the CDR3 is TGTGCCAGCAGCTCCACCGGGCCCCGTTACGAGCAGTACTTC. This codes for CASSSTGPRYEQYF.

In this sample, this clone turned up once. This chain joins TRBV28 and TRBJ1-5; 8 bases are a match to TRBD1. Germline loops: CDR1 MDHEN, CDR2 SYDVKM. The CDR3 contains 14 residues. The J segment lost 9 bases and the V segment lost 5 bases, leaving 9 bases of the junction unmatched. In DNA form, the CDR3 reads TGTGCCAGCAGTGACAGACAGGGGTTGAGGCCCCAGCATTTT. This translates into CASSDRQGLRPQHF. Drawing the rest from reference TRBV28 and TRBJ1-5, the complete variable domain is DVKVTQSSRYLVKRTGEKVFLECVQDMDHENMFWYRQDPGLGLRLIYFSYDVKMKEKGDIPEGYSVSREKKERFSLILESASTNQTSMYLCASSDRQGLRPQHFGDGTRLSIL.

This clone is a singleton in its sample. The chain has TRBV5-1 and TRBJ2-3, with a tentative D call TRBD2 (5 bases). The CDR3 sequence is 14 residues long. Trimming took 0 bases from V and 8 from J, leaving 13 bases between them. CDR1 and CDR2 (germline): SGHRS, YFSETQ. CDR3 nucleotide sequence: TGCGCCAGCAGCTTGGGGGGAGTGGATCGTACGCAGTATTTT. As protein: CASSLGGVDRTQYF. Full variable domain (rest looked up from reference TRBV5-1 and TRBJ2-3): KAGVTQTPRYLIKTRGQQVTLSCSPISGHRSVSWYQQTPGQGLQFLFEYFSETQRNKGNFPGRFSGRQFSNSRSEMNVSTLELGDSALYLCASSLGGVDRTQYFGPGTRLTVL.

The chain combines TRBV7-8 with TRBJ2-1; D is uncertain. This CDR3 region has 15 residues. V gave up 5 bases and J gave up 2 bases, with 13 bases separating them. Germline assignment: CDR1 SGHVS and CDR2 FQNEAQ. The CDR3 loop is CASSKGSPAYNEQFF. Here the CDR3 DNA reads TGTGCCAGCAGCAAGGGAAGCCCCGCCTACAATGAGCAGTTCTTC.

This sequence joins TRBV6-6 and TRBJ2-3; TRBD1 might be the D (5 bases). The CDR3 contains 13 residues. Per germline, CDR1 MNHNY and CDR2 SVGAGI (reference sequence). Trimming took 0 bases from V and 5 from J, leaving 6 bases between them. CDR3 DNA sequence: TGTGCCAGCAGTTACTCGACAGAAGATACGCAGTATTTT. It yields the protein CASSYSTEDTQYF.

V and J are TRBV5-4 and TRBJ2-3, with D tentatively TRBD2 (5 bases). Germline V gives CDR1 SGHNT, CDR2 YYREEE (reference sequence). V gave up 1 base and J gave up 4 bases, with 10 bases separating them. The CDR3 consists of 14 residues. The CDR3 region is CASSLKGRPDTQYF. The CDR3, as DNA: TGTGCCAGCAGCTTGAAAGGGAGACCAGATACGCAGTATTTT. The full variable domain, its missing parts supplied by reference TRBV5-4 and TRBJ2-3, is ETGVTQSPTHLIKTRGQQVTLRCSSQSGHNTVSWYQQALGQGPQFIFQYYREEENGRGNFPPRFSGLQFPNYSSELNVNALELDDSALYLCASSLKGRPDTQYFGPGTRLTVL.

For this clone: The identical CDR3 is also encoded by other nucleotide sequences in the sample. V gene TRBV5-1 combines with J gene TRBJ2-7; 12 nucleotides match TRBD2. Germline CDR1 is SGHRS and CDR2 is YFSETQ. J gave up 3 bases and V 4 bases, and 5 bases lay outside the gene matches. The CDR3 is made up of 15 amino acids. CDR3 nucleotide sequence: TGCGCCAGCAGCCTGACTAGCGGGAGCTTCTACGAGCAGTACTTC. This gives the protein CASSLTSGSFYEQYF.

V gene TRBV29-1 combines with J gene TRBJ2-1; TRBD1 matches at 7 bases. Trimming removed 7 bases from V and 9 bases from J; junction bases left unmatched: 12. The CDR3 has 13 amino acids. Germline V gives CDR1 SQVTM, CDR2 ANQGSEA. DNA of the CDR3: TGCAGCGCAGGCGGGCGACAGGGAACTGAGCAGTTCTTC. Its translation is CSAGGRQGTEQFF.

The V call is TRBV11-3, the J call TRBJ2-3, with no clear D. The germline CDR1 and CDR2 sequences are SGHNT and YENEEA. This CDR3 spans 12 amino acids. V gave up 0 bases and J gave up 7 bases, with 5 bases separating them. CDR3 DNA sequence: TGTGCCAGCAGCTTAGATCACCATACGCAGTATTTT. Protein sequence: CASSLDHHTQYF.

The gene calls are TRBV5-6 and TRBJ2-3; 11 positions agree with TRBD2. The CDR3 is made up of 17 amino acids. The germline V gene encodes CDR1 SGHDT and CDR2 YYEEEE. V shed 0 bases and J 0 bases; nucleotides not matched to a gene: 3. CDR3 amino acids: CASSLEGTSGSTDTQYF. The CDR3 nucleotides read TGTGCCAGCAGCTTGGAGGGGACTAGCGGCAGCACAGATACGCAGTATTTT.

The V and J genes are TRBV7-9 and TRBJ1-5; D call uncertain. The germline V gene has CDR1 SEHNR and CDR2 FQNEAQ (reference sequence). The CDR3 runs 15 residues. Deletions cut 1 base from V and 4 bases from J, with 11 bases between. The CDR3 DNA sequence: TGTGCCAGCAGCTTAGATCTTAACGGGAATCAGCCCCAGCATTTT. Its protein product is CASSLDLNGNQPQHF.

The genes are TRBV27 and TRBJ1-3; TRBD1 aligns across 9 bases. Per the germline V gene, CDR1 is MNHEY and CDR2 is SMNVEV (reference sequence). The J segment lost 1 base and the V segment lost 2 bases, leaving 3 bases of the junction unmatched. The CDR3 is 16 residues long. The CDR3 reads CASSLGQGRSGNTIYF. CDR3 in DNA: TGTGCCAGCAGTTTAGGACAGGGGAGATCTGGAAACACCATATATTTT.

The count of this clone is one. The genes are TRBV11-3 and TRBJ2-1; D is possibly TRBD2 (6 bases). V lost 5 bases and J 5 bases, leaving 10 bases between the germline ends. The CDR3 covers 13 residues. The germline CDR1 and CDR2 sequences are SGHNT and YENEEA. The CDR3 sequence: CASSTRTNNEQFF. The CDR3 nucleotides are TGTGCCAGCAGCACTCGGACTAACAATGAGCAGTTCTTC.

This chain uses TRBV7-8 with TRBJ2-3; a weak D match, TRBD2 (5 bases). Trimming cost V 1 base and J 8 bases, with 19 bases left between them. The CDR3 contains 16 residues. From germline, CDR1 is SGHVS and CDR2 FQNEAQ. The CDR3 bases are TGTGCCAGCAGCTTAGTTGCGGGCGGGCCGGGCGGTACGCAGTATTTT. Its protein is CASSLVAGGPGGTQYF.

A word on this clone: Distinct nucleotide sequences in the sample also encode this CDR3. V and J are TRBV5-1 and TRBJ2-5; the D gene is possibly TRBD1 (5 bases). Trimming removed 0 bases at V and 5 bases at J, with 11 bases between. Looked up from germline, CDR1 is SGHRS and CDR2 is YFSETQ. The CDR3 has 14 amino acids. CDR3 protein: CASSLEGPGETQYF. CDR3 DNA sequence: TGCGCCAGCAGCTTGGAGGGGCCCGGGGAGACCCAGTACTTC.